The subject of this entry is one T cell receptor beta chain. The data were taken from a study of PD-L1 blockade in urothelial cancer. On the study more broadly: Blood yielded a median of about 140,000 T cells per sample.

Sequencing used immunoSEQ multiplex PCR; TCRdb keeps in-frame clones, though not all of them. The data show around 40,000 clones, approximately 86% seen once. Time point specified: peripheral blood 6 weeks after treatment start. CDR3 length equals 14 residues. Germline lookup yields CDR1 ENHRY and CDR2 SYGVKD. Trimming stripped 6 bases from V and 4 bases from J, with 15 bases between. This receptor was taken from a man in his 60s with urothelial cancer. V gene TRBV10-3 combines with J gene TRBJ1-2; possibly TRBD1 for D (6 bases). The input for sequencing was PBMCs, taken around atezolizumab (anti-PD-L1) treatment. CDR3 sequence (DNA): TGTGCCATCAGATCGGGTACAGGGAGCTATGGCTACACCTTC. Translated: CAIRSGTGSYGYTF.